This T cell receptor beta chain was recorded in a study of T cells in Graves' hyperthyroidism and ophthalmopathy. The source material, RNA transcripts, was used to amplify TCR beta CDR3 regions. First-round RT-PCR of the TCR CDR3 relied on the HTBI primer set. TCRdb re-called the multiplex PCR reads through MiXCR, storing one row per CDR3 protein. The table lists roughly 400,000 distinct CDR3 sequences, around 15% of them singletons. This CDR3 spans 14 amino acids. The V gene's germline CDR1 is LNHDA and CDR2 SQIVND (reference sequence). About this clonotype: Compared with germline, one end of the junction differs, possibly owing to a read error.

This sequence was found in a man aged 50-60 years with Graves' ophthalmopathy. The sequencing input was blood. This chain uses TRBV19 with TRBJ2-2; the D gene is possibly TRBD2 (6 bases). The DNA for the CDR3 is TGTGCCAGTAGTCCTATACAGAACACCGGGGGGCTGTTTTTT. Translating it yields CASSPIQNTGGLFF.